These 23 T cell receptor beta chains share one sample of origin, sequenced in a study of blood T cell repertoires in COVID-19. Sequencing was performed with immunoSEQ multiplex PCR; in TCRdb, only in-frame clones are kept and a portion is missing. Of 280,000 or so clones listed, 75% to 90% are singletons. The sequencing sample was made of PBMCs or T cells enriched from blood (not recorded which). The receptors stem from a woman between 45 and 65 years old who had recovered from COVID-19.

This chain joins TRBV5-1 and TRBJ1-1, with a weak D call TRBD1 (6 bases). CDR1 is SGHRS and CDR2 is YFSETQ in the germline V gene. Trimming cost V 4 bases and J 12 bases, with 16 bases left between them. The CDR3 is 12 residues long. The CDR3, as DNA: TGCGCCAGCAGCCACGGGACACAGGCTACTTTCTTT. It specifies CASSHGTQATFF.

This clone has a single count. The chain carries TRBV5-1 and TRBJ2-1; D is unresolved. The V end lost 4 bases, the J end lost 2 bases, and 10 bases lay between the germline ends. This CDR3 has 14 amino acids. CDR1 and CDR2 from the germline V gene are SGHRS and YFSETQ. In nucleotides, the CDR3 is TGCGCCAGCAGCCCCTATGCTCCCTACAATGAGCAGTTCTTC. It specifies CASSPYAPYNEQFF.

The chain couples TRBV7-9 to TRBJ1-4, with D maybe TRBD1 (5 bases). CDR1 is SEHNR and CDR2 is FQNEAQ in the germline V gene (reference sequence). The CDR3 totals 14 residues. V was trimmed by 2 bases and J by 8 bases, leaving 12 bases between them. CDR3 sequence: CASSLSRGIEKLFF. The CDR3 coding sequence is TGTGCCAGCAGCTTATCTAGGGGAATCGAAAAACTGTTTTTT.

The chain carries TRBV5-1 and TRBJ2-5, with 8 bases aligning to TRBD2. CDR1 and CDR2 from the germline V gene are SGHRS and YFSETQ. V trimming: 1 base; J trimming: 2 bases; junction bases outside the gene matches: 7. The length of the CDR3 is 16 residues. Here the CDR3 reads CASSLRSSGLQETQYF. In nucleotides, the CDR3 is TGCGCCAGCAGCTTGAGGTCTAGCGGGCTACAAGAGACCCAGTACTTC.

This clone occurred a few times. This sequence joins TRBV14 and TRBJ2-1; TRBD2 aligns across 11 bases. V lost 3 bases and J lost 3; bases outside the gene matches: 4. Germline V lookup: CDR1 SGHDN, CDR2 FVKESK. The CDR3 has 16 residues. This chain's CDR3 is CASSQTSGTFYNEQFF. CDR3 nucleotides: TGTGCCAGCAGCCAGACTAGCGGGACCTTCTACAATGAGCAGTTCTTC.

This chain links TRBV28 with TRBJ2-7; tentatively, D is TRBD1 (6 bases). This CDR3 comprises 16 residues. V was pared by 2 bases and J by 3 bases, with 17 bases between. The germline V gene has CDR1 MDHEN and CDR2 SYDVKM. This CDR3 is CASSLVRYREYYEQYF. The CDR3 DNA sequence: TGTGCCAGCAGTTTAGTCAGGTACAGGGAATACTACGAGCAGTACTTC.

This clone appeared a few times. The chain employs TRBV4-3 and TRBJ2-1; D might be TRBD1 (6 bases). The germline V gene has CDR1 LGHNA and CDR2 YSLEER. The CDR3 has 17 amino acids. The V end lost 2 bases, the J end lost 2 bases, and 16 bases lay between the germline ends. The CDR3 loop is CASSQNAPGTPYNEQFF. As DNA, the CDR3 is TGCGCCAGCAGCCAAAACGCACCCGGGACACCCTACAATGAGCAGTTCTTC.

In regard to this clone: Additional DNA sequences in this sample encode the identical CDR3. This chain joins TRBV11-2 and TRBJ1-5; TRBD1 aligns across 8 bases. The CDR3 runs 15 residues. Trimming at V came to 1 base and at J to 4 bases, leaving 3 bases not matched to a gene. Per the germline V gene, CDR1 is SGHAT and CDR2 is FQNNGV. Here the CDR3 reads CASSLGQGANQPQHF. CDR3 DNA: TGTGCCAGCAGCTTAGGTCAGGGGGCAAATCAGCCCCAGCATTTT.

The chain uses TRBV5-1 and TRBJ1-2; D is uncertain. Looked up from germline, CDR1 is SGHRS and CDR2 is YFSETQ. V was shortened by 0 bases and J by 7 bases, with 13 bases between the two germline ends. CDR3 length: 14 amino acids. CDR3 loop: CASSLAFLGSGYTF. The CDR3 DNA is TGCGCCAGCAGCTTGGCCTTCCTAGGGAGTGGCTACACCTTC.

V and J are TRBV6-5 and TRBJ1-2; D call uncertain. Trimming pared 2 bases from V and 3 bases from J, leaving 4 bases between. The germline V gene has CDR1 MNHEY and CDR2 SVGAGI. The CDR3 has 12 amino acids. The CDR3 reads CASSYRDYGYTF. DNA of the CDR3: TGTGCCAGCAGTTACAGAGACTATGGCTACACCTTC.

The chain combines TRBV2 with TRBJ1-6; 8 bases are shared with TRBD1. J was trimmed by 6 bases and V by 10 bases; bases with no gene match: 2. CDR1 is SNHLY, CDR2 FYNNEI, per germline. CDR3 length equals 12 residues. The CDR3 region is CATGQGNSPLHF. For the CDR3, the DNA is TGTGCCACAGGACAGGGTAATTCACCCCTCCACTTT.

The gene calls are TRBV10-3 and TRBJ1-5, with D tentatively TRBD1 (6 bases). Trimming shortened V by 7 bases and J by 5 bases, and 12 bases separated the two germline ends. Looked up from germline, CDR1 is ENHRY and CDR2 is SYGVKD. The CDR3 sequence is 13 residues long. The CDR3 coding sequence is TGTGCCATCAAATCGGCAGGGGATCAGCCCCAGCATTTT. Translating gives CAIKSAGDQPQHF.

The chain carries TRBV19 and TRBJ1-5, with D perhaps TRBD1 (6 bases). The V gene lost 2 bases and the J gene lost 2 bases, with 13 bases spanning the gap. Germline CDR1 reads LNHDA; CDR2 reads SQIVND (reference sequence). The CDR3 extends over 16 amino acids. The CDR3 loop is CASSIQGIRGNQPQHF. The DNA of the CDR3 is TGTGCCAGTAGTATACAGGGGATAAGAGGCAATCAGCCCCAGCATTTT.

This clone appeared a single time. The V and J genes are TRBV10-2 and TRBJ2-3; 9 bases fit TRBD2. The CDR3 consists of 16 residues. Germline loops: CDR1 WSHSY, CDR2 SAAADI. The V segment lost 0 bases and the J segment 4 bases; nucleotides outside the gene matches: 5. The CDR3 DNA reads as TGCGCCAGCAGTGAGTCGGCGGGGGGGCCCCCAGATACGCAGTATTTT. Translation gives CASSESAGGPPDTQYF.

The chain links TRBV11-2 to TRBJ2-1; 7 bases fit TRBD2. CDR3 length: 15 residues. Germline lookup yields CDR1 SGHAT and CDR2 FQNNGV. With V trimmed by 0 bases and J by 8 bases, 7 bases remained unmatched. The CDR3 here is CASSLDRGRVDEQFF. CDR3 coding DNA: TGTGCCAGCAGCTTAGATCGGGGGAGGGTAGATGAGCAGTTCTTC.

The chain links TRBV6-2 or TRBV6-3 to TRBJ1-2; no reliable D call. This CDR3 is 16 amino acids long. Germline CDR1 reads MNHEY; CDR2 reads SVGEGT. V was cut by 0 bases and J by 2 bases, with 13 bases left in between. The CDR3 bases are TGTGCCAGCAGTTACTCGAGGCCGGGTACCAACTATGGCTACACCTTC. Its translation: CASSYSRPGTNYGYTF.

The rearrangement uses TRBV4-3 and TRBJ2-3; TRBD2 aligns across 10 bases. CDR3 length equals 16 residues. J gave up 8 bases and V 1 base, and 9 bases lay outside the gene matches. Germline CDR1 reads LGHNA; CDR2 reads YSLEER. The CDR3 DNA sequence: TGCGCCAGCAGCCAAGCTCTAGCGGGGGCGGGGCGTACGCAGTATTTT. Translated, it gives CASSQALAGAGRTQYF.

This clone has a single count. The chain combines TRBV19 with TRBJ1-1; no clear D. Germline CDR1 and CDR2: LNHDA and SQIVND (reference sequence). V lost 5 bases to trimming and J lost 2 bases, with 9 bases between them. The CDR3 has 13 residues. In DNA form, the CDR3 reads TGTGCCAGTAGTCAAGTAGTTAACACTGAAGCTTTCTTT. Translating it yields CASSQVVNTEAFF.

This chain uses TRBV30 with TRBJ1-4; D might be TRBD1 (5 bases). CDR1 is GTSNPN and CDR2 is SVGIG in the germline V gene (reference sequence). This CDR3 region has 13 residues. V shed 1 base and J shed 3 bases, with 6 bases lying between them. The CDR3, as DNA: TGTGCCTGGAGTGGCAGGGCTAATGAAAAACTGTTTTTT. Protein sequence: CAWSGRANEKLFF.

This chain joins TRBV5-1 and TRBJ1-1, with D perhaps TRBD1 (5 bases). CDR3 length: 14 amino acids. Looked up from germline, CDR1 is SGHRS and CDR2 is YFSETQ. Between the trimmed V and J ends, which lost 1 base and 3 bases, there was a span of 10 bases. The CDR3, as DNA: TGCGCCAGCAGCTTGCAACAGGCAGACACTGAAGCTTTCTTT. Its protein is CASSLQQADTEAFF.

This chain connects TRBV19 to TRBJ1-5, with D tentatively TRBD1 (6 bases). Trimming pared 8 bases from V and 2 bases from J, leaving 10 bases between. The CDR3 covers 13 residues. Germline lookup yields CDR1 LNHDA and CDR2 SQIVND (reference sequence). The DNA of the CDR3 is TGTGCCAGTGCAGGGGTTGGCAATCAGCCCCAGCATTTT. Protein product: CASAGVGNQPQHF. Full variable domain (outside the CDR3, taken from reference TRBV19 and TRBJ1-5): DGGITQSPKYLFRKEGQNVTLSCEQNLNHDAMYWYRQDPGQGLRLIYYSQIVNDFQKGDIAEGYSVSREKKESFPLTVTSAQKNPTAFYLCASAGVGNQPQHFGDGTRLSIL.

The genes are TRBV3-1 (or the pseudogene TRBV3-2) and TRBJ1-3; 8 nucleotides align to TRBD1. CDR3 length equals 15 residues. V lost 1 base and J lost 4; bases outside the gene matches: 3. Germline V lookup: CDR1 LGHDT, CDR2 YNNKEL (reference sequence). CDR3 sequence reads: CASSQGQGRGNTIYF. The CDR3 region has the DNA TGTGCCAGCAGCCAAGGACAGGGGAGGGGAAACACCATATATTTT.

The chain recombines TRBV28 with TRBJ1-1; D is possibly TRBD1 (5 bases). Germline CDR1 is MDHEN and CDR2 is SYDVKM. The germline V and J ends were trimmed by 3 bases and 6 bases, with 14 bases remaining between them. The CDR3 loop spans 14 amino acids. CDR3 DNA: TGTGCCAGCAGTTTCCAGGGTAAAGGGCCTGAAGCTTTCTTT. Translating gives CASSFQGKGPEAFF.